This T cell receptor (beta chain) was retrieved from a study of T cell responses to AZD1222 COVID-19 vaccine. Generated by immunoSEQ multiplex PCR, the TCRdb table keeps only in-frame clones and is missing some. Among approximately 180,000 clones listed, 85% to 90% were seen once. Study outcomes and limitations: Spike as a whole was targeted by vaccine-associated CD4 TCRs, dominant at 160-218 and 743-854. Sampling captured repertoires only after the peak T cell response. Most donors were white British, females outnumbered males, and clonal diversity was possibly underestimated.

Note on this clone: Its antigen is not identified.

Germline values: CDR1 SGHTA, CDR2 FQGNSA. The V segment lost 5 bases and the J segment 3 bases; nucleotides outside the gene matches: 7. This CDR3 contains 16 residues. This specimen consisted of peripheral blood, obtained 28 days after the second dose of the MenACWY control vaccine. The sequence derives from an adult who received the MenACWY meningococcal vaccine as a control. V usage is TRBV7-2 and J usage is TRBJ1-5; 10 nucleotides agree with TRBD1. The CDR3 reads CASSPGTGADNQPQHF. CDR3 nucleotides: TGTGCCAGCAGCCCCGGGACAGGGGCCGACAATCAGCCCCAGCATTTT.